The 26 T cell receptor beta chains below come from one sample, sequenced in a study of shared clonotypes between healthy human individuals. The assay was immunoSEQ multiplex PCR, and TCRdb's table has in-frame clones only and misses some. The profile shows about a million clones, more than 75% of them singletons. The material sequenced was memory CD4+ T cells sorted from blood. Subset described: CD45RA-negative fraction. Receptor source: a man aged 18 to 29 in good health.

This sequence joins TRBV7-9 and TRBJ2-7; 11 bases map to TRBD2. V was clipped by 8 bases and J by 6 bases; unmatched bases: 6. The CDR3 covers 13 residues. CDR1 SEHNR and CDR2 FQNEAQ come from the germline V gene (reference sequence). CDR3 DNA: TGTGCCAGCGCGACTAGCGGGACCGGCGAGCAGTACTTC. Translation: CASATSGTGEQYF.

This clone appeared once. The V gene is TRBV6-5, the J gene TRBJ1-1; D perhaps matches TRBD1 (5 bases). V lost 6 bases and J 7 bases, leaving 12 bases between the germline ends. The CDR3 has 12 residues. The germline V gene encodes CDR1 MNHEY and CDR2 SVGAGI. The DNA of the CDR3 is TGTGCCAGCAGCACGGACACCCTTGAAGCTTTCTTT. Translating it yields CASSTDTLEAFF.

The chain combines TRBV30 with TRBJ2-3; D gene ambiguous. Germline V gene lookup returns CDR1 GTSNPN and CDR2 SVGIG (reference sequence). V lost 2 bases to trimming and J lost 3 bases, with 3 bases between them. The CDR3 has 11 residues. The CDR3 here is CAWSNTDTQYF. The CDR3 bases are TGTGCCTGGAGTAATACAGATACGCAGTATTTT.

V and J are TRBV7-2 and TRBJ2-7; D is possibly TRBD1 (6 bases). Trimming removed 4 bases at V and 8 bases at J, with 18 bases between. The CDR3 extends over 14 amino acids. CDR1 and CDR2 (germline): SGHTA, FQGNSA. The CDR3 reads CASSSSPGTSQQYF. The CDR3 nucleotides read TGTGCCAGCAGCTCTTCCCCCGGGACATCCCAGCAGTACTTC.

J is TRBJ1-5 and V is TRBV19; tentative D call: TRBD1 (6 bases). The CDR3 is 17 residues long. CDR1 is LNHDA, CDR2 SQIVND, per germline (reference sequence). V was shortened by 3 bases and J by 7 bases, with 22 bases between the two germline ends. CDR3 bases: TGTGCCAGTAGTATTAAGATTGATGATGGGGGCGGACAGCCCCAGCATTTT. Residues: CASSIKIDDGGGQPQHF.

The chain links TRBV27 to TRBJ1-2, with TRBD1 matching over 7 bases. The trim removed 7 bases at V and 5 bases at J, leaving 10 bases unmatched. The germline V gene encodes CDR1 MNHEY and CDR2 SMNVEV (reference sequence). The CDR3 covers 14 residues. This CDR3 is CASTPNGDRYGYTF. The CDR3 region has the DNA TGTGCCAGCACCCCCAACGGGGACAGATATGGCTACACCTTC.

This sequence joins TRBV30 and TRBJ1-3, with D possibly matching TRBD1 (5 bases). The CDR3 length is 17 residues. The ends were cut back, 0 bases at V and 5 bases at J, with 20 bases in the middle. Germline CDR1 and CDR2: GTSNPN and SVGIG (reference sequence). Here the CDR3 reads CAWSVVGAAGRRNTIYF. Here the CDR3 DNA reads TGTGCCTGGAGTGTAGTCGGGGCCGCCGGCCGGAGAAACACCATATATTTT.

J is TRBJ2-5 and V is TRBV5-4; 15 bases are shared with TRBD2. Germline V gene lookup returns CDR1 SGHNT and CDR2 YYREEE (reference sequence). The CDR3 has 18 amino acids. V gave up 0 bases and J gave up 2 bases; unmatched junction bases: 5. CDR3 region: CASSLVGLAGGLQETQYF. In DNA, the CDR3 is TGTGCCAGCAGCTTGGTAGGACTAGCGGGAGGGCTTCAAGAGACCCAGTACTTC.

The chain uses TRBV7-2 and TRBJ1-5; tentative D call: TRBD1 (5 bases). V dropped 4 bases and J dropped 3 bases, with 13 bases sitting between them. Germline lookup yields CDR1 SGHTA and CDR2 FQGNSA. The CDR3 loop spans 15 amino acids. CDR3 in amino acids: CASSSLPGPNQPQHF. Here the CDR3 DNA reads TGTGCCAGCAGCTCTCTGCCGGGACCCAATCAGCCCCAGCATTTT.

The chain uses TRBV2 and TRBJ2-3, with 11 bases matching TRBD2. Germline trimming cut 8 bases from V and 0 bases from J; bases unmatched to any gene: 7. The V gene's germline CDR1 is SNHLY and CDR2 FYNNEI. This CDR3 spans 16 amino acids. In nucleotides, the CDR3 is TGTGCCAGCGCCCCTAGCGGGAGGAGTAGCACAGATACGCAGTATTTT. This codes for CASAPSGRSSTDTQYF. Looking up the rest from reference TRBV2 and TRBJ2-3 gives the full variable domain: EPEVTQTPSHQVTQMGQEVILRCVPISNHLYFYWYRQILGQKVEFLVSFYNNEISEKSEIFDDQFSVERPDGSNFTLKIRSTKLEDSAMYFCASAPSGRSSTDTQYFGPGTRLTVL.

The chain recombines TRBV5-6 with TRBJ2-1; TRBD2 matches 9 bases. V was clipped by 4 bases and J by 4 bases; unmatched bases: 9. Per the germline V gene, CDR1 is SGHDT and CDR2 is YYEEEE. The CDR3 totals 16 residues. CDR3: CASSPFAGGPYNEQFF. CDR3 nucleotides: TGTGCCAGCAGCCCCTTTGCGGGAGGGCCGTACAATGAGCAGTTCTTC.

This clone was counted a few times. The rearrangement joins TRBV29-1 to TRBJ1-1; 7 bases match TRBD1. The germline gives CDR1 SQVTM, CDR2 ANQGSEA. The junction had 12 bases not matched to a gene; V was cut back by 7 bases and J by 4 bases. CDR3 length: 14 amino acids. CDR3 in DNA: TGCAGCGCTCAGACAGGGATGAAGGTCACTGAAGCTTTCTTT. Translated: CSAQTGMKVTEAFF.

V is TRBV28 and J is TRBJ1-4; 10 bases align to TRBD1. The CDR3 is made up of 15 amino acids. Germline CDR1 is MDHEN and CDR2 is SYDVKM. The junction had 6 bases not matched to a gene; V was cut back by 5 bases and J by 6 bases. CDR3 in amino acids: CASSPRQGADEKLFF. CDR3 sequence (DNA): TGTGCCAGCAGTCCCAGACAGGGGGCTGATGAAAAACTGTTTTTT.

This clone appeared once. The chain combines TRBV28 with TRBJ2-1; D tentatively reads TRBD1 or TRBD2 (6 bases each). CDR1 is MDHEN and CDR2 is SYDVKM in the germline V gene. V lost 1 base and J lost 8, with 18 bases in between. The CDR3 contains 16 residues. CDR3 loop: CASSLLDLGGRDEQFF. DNA of the CDR3: TGTGCCAGCAGTTTATTAGATTTGGGGGGCCGGGATGAGCAGTTCTTC. Filled out from reference TRBV28 and TRBJ2-1, the complete variable domain reads DVKVTQSSRYLVKRTGEKVFLECVQDMDHENMFWYRQDPGLGLRLIYFSYDVKMKEKGDIPEGYSVSREKKERFSLILESASTNQTSMYLCASSLLDLGGRDEQFFGPGTRLTVL.

The rearrangement joins TRBV5-1 to TRBJ2-4, with D maybe TRBD1 (5 bases). Germline V gives CDR1 SGHRS, CDR2 YFSETQ. The CDR3 is 14 residues long. Trimming took 0 bases from V and 8 from J, leaving 12 bases between them. CDR3 nucleotide sequence: TGCGCCAGCAGCTTGGGGCAGGGTAGGGACATTCAGTACTTC. It translates to CASSLGQGRDIQYF.

The rearrangement links TRBV19 to TRBJ2-5; TRBD2 matches at 9 bases. The V and J ends lost 6 bases and 2 bases, in that order; junction bases with no gene match: 10. CDR1 is LNHDA, CDR2 SQIVND, per germline (reference sequence). CDR3 length: 16 residues. In DNA form, the CDR3 reads TGTGCCAGTAGCACGGAACTAGCGGGTGGGCAAGAGACCCAGTACTTC. The encoded protein is CASSTELAGGQETQYF.

The rearrangement uses TRBV11-2 and TRBJ1-3, with 9 nucleotides matching TRBD1. V gave up 2 bases and J gave up 8 bases; unmatched junction bases: 7. Germline V gene lookup returns CDR1 SGHAT and CDR2 FQNNGV. The CDR3 runs 15 residues. CDR3 region: CASSLWGDRADTIYF. The CDR3 DNA reads TGTGCCAGCAGCTTATGGGGGGACAGGGCGGACACCATATATTTT.

The chain has TRBV19 and TRBJ2-5, with 8 nucleotides matching TRBD1. This CDR3 has 15 amino acids. Trimming at V came to 9 bases and at J to 1 base, leaving 10 bases not matched to a gene. Germline lookup yields CDR1 LNHDA and CDR2 SQIVND (reference sequence). The CDR3 sequence is CASQKQGTGQETQYF. The CDR3 DNA reads TGTGCCAGCCAGAAACAAGGGACAGGCCAAGAGACCCAGTACTTC.

The chain is built from TRBV5-1 and TRBJ2-1; no clear D gene. The CDR3 sequence is 12 residues long. CDR1 is SGHRS and CDR2 is YFSETQ in the germline V gene. The V gene lost 0 bases and the J gene lost 9 bases, with 7 bases spanning the gap. The CDR3, as DNA: TGCGCCAGCAGCTTGGACTTGGGTGAGCAGTTCTTC. It codes for CASSLDLGEQFF.

The CDR3 here is CAWSVGTSVNEQFF. Written as DNA, the CDR3 is TGTGCCTGGAGTGTGGGGACTAGTGTCAATGAGCAGTTCTTC. The V and J genes are TRBV30 and TRBJ2-1; TRBD2 aligns across 8 bases. The V gene end was trimmed by 0 bases and the J gene end by 6 bases; junction bases not matched to a gene: 4. The V gene's germline CDR1 is GTSNPN and CDR2 SVGIG (reference sequence). The CDR3 is made up of 14 amino acids.

V usage is TRBV6-6 and J usage is TRBJ2-1; no clear D gene. Germline V CDR1 and CDR2: MNHNY, SVGAGI (reference sequence). Trimming took 2 bases from V and 14 from J, leaving 16 bases between them. CDR3 length equals 13 residues. Here the CDR3 DNA reads TGTGCCAGCAGTTACCTAGGGAATGGCGGTGAGTTCTTC. Translated, it gives CASSYLGNGGEFF.

This rearrangement joins TRBV28 to TRBJ2-7; TRBD1 might be the D (5 bases). This CDR3 is built from 15 residues. V lost 5 bases and J lost 4, with 18 bases in between. Germline assignment: CDR1 MDHEN and CDR2 SYDVKM. CDR3 DNA sequence: TGTGCCAGCAGTCCGGCCGAGGCAGGGCCGTACGAGCAGTACTTC. Translation: CASSPAEAGPYEQYF.

The CDR3 here is CASSGTGVGEQYF. The CDR3 DNA is TGTGCCAGCAGTGGGACAGGGGTCGGCGAGCAGTACTTC. The chain combines TRBV6-1 with TRBJ2-7, with 9 bases identical to TRBD1. The junction had 4 bases not matched to a gene; V was cut back by 4 bases and J by 6 bases. Germline V gene lookup returns CDR1 MNHNS and CDR2 SASEGT. This CDR3 has 13 residues.

The rearrangement links TRBV5-5 to TRBJ1-6, with 7 bases that match TRBD1. The CDR3 extends over 15 amino acids. The V gene end was trimmed by 3 bases and the J gene end by 6 bases; junction bases not matched to a gene: 6. Germline assignment: CDR1 SGHKS and CDR2 YYEKEE (reference sequence). CDR3 amino acids: CASSSRGQPNSPLHF. CDR3 DNA: TGTGCCAGCAGCTCGAGGGGACAGCCTAATTCACCCCTCCACTTT.

This clone has a handful of counts. V usage is TRBV11-2 and J usage is TRBJ2-5, with 11 bases that match TRBD2. This CDR3 has 15 residues. V shed 5 bases, J shed 5 bases, and the junction held 7 bases outside the gene matches. Germline V gene lookup returns CDR1 SGHAT and CDR2 FQNNGV. The CDR3 DNA is TGTGCCAGCAGCCGGGGGACTAGCGGCCAGGAGACCCAGTACTTC. Residues: CASSRGTSGQETQYF.

The J gene is TRBJ1-3, the V gene TRBV6-5; 7 bases map to TRBD1. The CDR3 contains 15 residues. The V and J ends lost 5 bases and 0 bases, in that order; junction bases with no gene match: 4. Germline CDR1 is MNHEY and CDR2 is SVGAGI. In DNA form, the CDR3 reads TGTGCCAGCAGTCGCAGGGACAGCTCTGGAAACACCATATATTTT. Residues: CASSRRDSSGNTIYF.